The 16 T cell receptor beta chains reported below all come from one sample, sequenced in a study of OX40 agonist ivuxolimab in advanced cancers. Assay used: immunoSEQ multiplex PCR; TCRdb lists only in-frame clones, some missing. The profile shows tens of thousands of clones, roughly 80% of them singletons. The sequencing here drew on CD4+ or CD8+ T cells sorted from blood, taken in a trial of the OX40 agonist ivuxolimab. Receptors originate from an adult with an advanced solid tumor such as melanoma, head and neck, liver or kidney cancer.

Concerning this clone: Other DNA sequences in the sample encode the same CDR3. CDR3 DNA: TGTGCCAGCAGTTACTCGAGAGGGGACACTGAAGCTTTCTTT. This gives the protein CASSYSRGDTEAFF. This rearrangement joins TRBV6-6 to TRBJ1-1; D perhaps matches TRBD1 (5 bases). The V gene lost 0 bases and the J gene lost 3 bases, with 8 bases spanning the gap. The germline V gene has CDR1 MNHNY and CDR2 SVGAGI (reference sequence). This CDR3 is 14 amino acids long.

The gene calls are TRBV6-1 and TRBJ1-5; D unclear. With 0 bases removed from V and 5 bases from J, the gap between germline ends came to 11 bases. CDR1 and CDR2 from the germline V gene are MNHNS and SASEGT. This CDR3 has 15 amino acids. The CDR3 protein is CASSEALRRDQPQHF. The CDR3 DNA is TGTGCCAGCAGTGAAGCTCTAAGAAGGGATCAGCCCCAGCATTTT.

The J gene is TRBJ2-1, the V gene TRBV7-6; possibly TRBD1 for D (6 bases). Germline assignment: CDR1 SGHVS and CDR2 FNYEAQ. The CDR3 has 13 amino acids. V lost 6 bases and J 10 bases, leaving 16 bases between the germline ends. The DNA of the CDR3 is TGTGCCAGCAGGCAAACAGGGACCCTGGAGCAGTTCTTC. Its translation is CASRQTGTLEQFF.

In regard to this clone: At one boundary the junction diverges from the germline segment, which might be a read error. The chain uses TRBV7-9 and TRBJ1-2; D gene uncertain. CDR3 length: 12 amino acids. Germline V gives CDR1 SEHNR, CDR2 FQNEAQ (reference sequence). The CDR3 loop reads CASSLRTDEVPF. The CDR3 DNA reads TGTGCCAGCAGCTTAAGGACGGATGAAGTACCCTTC.

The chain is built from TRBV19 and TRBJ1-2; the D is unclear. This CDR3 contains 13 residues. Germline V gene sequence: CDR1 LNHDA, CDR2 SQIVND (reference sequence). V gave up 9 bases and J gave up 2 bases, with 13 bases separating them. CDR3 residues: CASLPGDNYGYTF. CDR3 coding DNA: TGTGCCAGCCTCCCGGGAGACAACTATGGCTACACCTTC.

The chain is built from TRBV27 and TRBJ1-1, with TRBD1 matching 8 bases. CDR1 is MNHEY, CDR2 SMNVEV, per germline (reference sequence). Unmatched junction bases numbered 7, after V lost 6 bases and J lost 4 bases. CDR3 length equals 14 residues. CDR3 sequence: CASSDRGPPTEAFF. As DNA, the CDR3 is TGTGCCAGCAGCGACAGGGGTCCCCCCACTGAAGCTTTCTTT.

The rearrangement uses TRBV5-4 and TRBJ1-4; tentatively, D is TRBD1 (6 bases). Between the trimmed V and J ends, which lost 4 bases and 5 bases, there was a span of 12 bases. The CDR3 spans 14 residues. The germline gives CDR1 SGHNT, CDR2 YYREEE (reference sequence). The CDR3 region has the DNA TGTGCCAGCAGCATCCGGGACACCAATGAAAAACTGTTTTTT. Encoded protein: CASSIRDTNEKLFF.

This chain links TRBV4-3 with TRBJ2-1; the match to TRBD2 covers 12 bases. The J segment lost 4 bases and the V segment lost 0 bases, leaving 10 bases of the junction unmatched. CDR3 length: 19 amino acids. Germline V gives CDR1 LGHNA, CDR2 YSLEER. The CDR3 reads CASSQDQNGLAGHYNEQFF. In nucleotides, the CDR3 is TGCGCCAGCAGCCAAGATCAGAATGGACTAGCGGGACATTACAATGAGCAGTTCTTC.

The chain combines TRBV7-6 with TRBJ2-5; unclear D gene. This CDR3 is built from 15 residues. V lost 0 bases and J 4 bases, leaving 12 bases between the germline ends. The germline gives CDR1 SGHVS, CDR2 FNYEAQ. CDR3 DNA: TGTGCCAGCAGCTTAGCGCGAGGATCTGGAGAGACCCAGTACTTC. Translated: CASSLARGSGETQYF. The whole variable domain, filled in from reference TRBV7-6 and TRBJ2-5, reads GAGVSQSPRYKVTKRGQDVALRCDPISGHVSLYWYRQALGQGPEFLTYFNYEAQQDKSGLPNDRFSAERPEGSISTLTIQRTEQRDSAMYRCASSLARGSGETQYFGPGTRLLVL.

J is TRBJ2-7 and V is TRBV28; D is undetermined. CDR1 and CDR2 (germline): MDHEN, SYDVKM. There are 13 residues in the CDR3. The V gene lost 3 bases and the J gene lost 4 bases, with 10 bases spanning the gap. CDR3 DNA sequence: TGTGCCAGCAGTTTGAACAACCCTTACGAGCAGTACTTC. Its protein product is CASSLNNPYEQYF.

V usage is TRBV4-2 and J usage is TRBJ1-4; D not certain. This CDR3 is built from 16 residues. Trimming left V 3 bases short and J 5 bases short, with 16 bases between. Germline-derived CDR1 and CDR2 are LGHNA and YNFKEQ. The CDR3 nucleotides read TGTGCCAGCAGCCAGGAAACGACCGGGCGAAATGAAAAACTGTTTTTT. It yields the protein CASSQETTGRNEKLFF.

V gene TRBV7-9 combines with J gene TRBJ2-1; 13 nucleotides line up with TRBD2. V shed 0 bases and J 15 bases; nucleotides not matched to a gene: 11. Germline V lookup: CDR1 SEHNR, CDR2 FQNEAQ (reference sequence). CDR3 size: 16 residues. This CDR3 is CASSLAGTSGASGGFF. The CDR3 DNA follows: TGTGCCAGCAGCTTAGCCGGGACTAGCGGGGCTTCGGGAGGGTTCTTC.

The CDR3 coding sequence is TGTGCCAGCAGGCCCACGGGACAGATGTTCTACGAGCAGTACTTC. The encoded protein is CASRPTGQMFYEQYF. The chain joins TRBV28 to TRBJ2-7, with TRBD1 matching 7 bases. The ends lost 6 bases at V and 3 bases at J; junction bases unmatched: 11. Germline V gene sequence: CDR1 MDHEN, CDR2 SYDVKM. This CDR3 spans 15 amino acids.

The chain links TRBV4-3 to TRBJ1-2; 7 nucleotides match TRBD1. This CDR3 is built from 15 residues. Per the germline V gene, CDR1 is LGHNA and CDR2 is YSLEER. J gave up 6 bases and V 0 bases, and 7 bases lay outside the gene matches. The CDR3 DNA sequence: TGCGCCAGCAGCCAAGATGGGGCAGGGGGTAATGGCTACACCTTC. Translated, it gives CASSQDGAGGNGYTF.

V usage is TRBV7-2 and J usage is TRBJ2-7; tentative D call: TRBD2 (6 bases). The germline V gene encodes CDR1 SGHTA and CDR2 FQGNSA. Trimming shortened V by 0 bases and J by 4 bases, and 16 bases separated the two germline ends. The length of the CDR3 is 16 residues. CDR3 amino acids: CASSLALLAAGYEQYF. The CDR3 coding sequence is TGTGCCAGCAGCTTAGCGTTGCTAGCAGCGGGTTACGAGCAGTACTTC. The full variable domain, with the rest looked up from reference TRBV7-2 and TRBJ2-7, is GAGVSQSPSNKVTEKGKDVELRCDPISGHTALYWYRQSLGQGLEFLIYFQGNSAPDKSGLPSDRFSAERTGGSVSTLTIQRTQQEDSAVYLCASSLALLAAGYEQYFGPGTRLTVT.

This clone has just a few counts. In nucleotides, the CDR3 is TGCGCCAGCAGTCAGGAGACTACAGTAGGCGGCTACACCTTC. Translated: CASSQETTVGGYTF. The chain is built from TRBV10-1 and TRBJ1-2; D is ambiguous. The CDR3 runs to 14 residues. CDR1 and CDR2 (germline): WNHNN, SYGVQD (reference sequence). The V end was cut by 5 bases, the J end by 8 bases, with 18 bases between.